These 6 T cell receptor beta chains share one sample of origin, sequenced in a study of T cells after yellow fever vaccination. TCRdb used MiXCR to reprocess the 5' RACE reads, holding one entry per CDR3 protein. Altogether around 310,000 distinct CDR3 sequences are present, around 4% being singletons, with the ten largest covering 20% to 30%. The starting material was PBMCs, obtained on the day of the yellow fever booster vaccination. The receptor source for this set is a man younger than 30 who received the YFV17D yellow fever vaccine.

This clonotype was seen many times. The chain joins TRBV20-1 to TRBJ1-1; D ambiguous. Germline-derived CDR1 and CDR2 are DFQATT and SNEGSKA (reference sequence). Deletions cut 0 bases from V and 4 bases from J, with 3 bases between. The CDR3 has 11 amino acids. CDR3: CSARDLTEAFF. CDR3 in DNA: TGCAGTGCTAGAGATCTCACTGAAGCTTTCTTT.

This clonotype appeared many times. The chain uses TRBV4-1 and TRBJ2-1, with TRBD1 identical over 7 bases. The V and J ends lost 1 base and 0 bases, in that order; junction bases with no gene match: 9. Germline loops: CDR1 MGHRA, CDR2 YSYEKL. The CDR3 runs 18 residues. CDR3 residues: CASSQGQGEWDSYNEQFF. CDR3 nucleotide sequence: TGCGCCAGCAGCCAAGGACAGGGCGAATGGGACTCCTACAATGAGCAGTTCTTC.

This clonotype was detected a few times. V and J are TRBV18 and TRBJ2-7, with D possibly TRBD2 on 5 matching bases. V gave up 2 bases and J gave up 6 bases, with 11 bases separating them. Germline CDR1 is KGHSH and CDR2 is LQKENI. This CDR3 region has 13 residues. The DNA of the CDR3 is TGTGCCAGCTCACCAATTAAGGGAGCCGAGCAGTACGTC. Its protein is CASSPIKGAEQYV.

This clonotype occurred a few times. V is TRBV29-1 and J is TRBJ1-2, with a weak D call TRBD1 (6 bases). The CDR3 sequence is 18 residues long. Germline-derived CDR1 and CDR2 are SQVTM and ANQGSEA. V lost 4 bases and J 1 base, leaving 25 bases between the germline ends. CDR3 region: CSVVGADSTTTINYGYTF. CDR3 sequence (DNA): TGCAGCGTTGTCGGGGCGGACAGTACGACTACCATTAACTATGGCTACACCTTC.

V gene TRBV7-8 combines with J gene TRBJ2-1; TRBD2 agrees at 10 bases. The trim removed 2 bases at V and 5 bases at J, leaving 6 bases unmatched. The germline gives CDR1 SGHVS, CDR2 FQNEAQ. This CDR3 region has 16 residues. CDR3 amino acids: CASSLPTSGANNEQFF. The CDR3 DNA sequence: TGTGCCAGCAGCTTACCTACTAGCGGGGCCAACAATGAGCAGTTCTTC.

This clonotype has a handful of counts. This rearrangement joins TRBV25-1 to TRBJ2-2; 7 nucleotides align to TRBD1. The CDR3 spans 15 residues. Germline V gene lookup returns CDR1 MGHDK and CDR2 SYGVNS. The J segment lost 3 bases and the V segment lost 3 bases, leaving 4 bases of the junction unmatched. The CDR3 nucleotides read TGTGCCAGCAGTGACCCCGACAGGGACACCGGGGAGCTGTTTTTT. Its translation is CASSDPDRDTGELFF.